This passage covers 20 T cell receptor beta chains from one sample sequenced in a study of regulatory T cells in long-lasting Graves disease. Building of the TCR beta libraries involved iRepertoire HTBI primers and Arm-PCR of CDR3 regions. A single record per CDR3 protein comes from TCRdb applying MiXCR to the multiplex PCR reads. The sample lists around 460,000 distinct CDR3 sequences; approximately 21% were seen once. The time point denotes: persistent/refractory GD, antithyroid drugs over 5 years with positive TRAb. PBMC-derived RNA was used for the TCR library. The source was peripheral blood mononuclear cells (PBMCs), collected when the disease was refractory, from a patient treated with antithyroid drugs. The source of these receptors is a female donor with Graves disease.

There are a few counts of this clonotype. This chain connects TRBV6-5 to TRBJ1-2; 7 nucleotides line up with TRBD1. This CDR3 has 14 amino acids. With 2 bases clipped from V and 2 bases from J, the junction kept 2 bases outside the gene matches. The V gene's germline CDR1 is MNHEY and CDR2 SVGAGI. As DNA, the CDR3 is TGTGCCAGCAGTTACGAGACAGGGAACTATGGCTACACCTTC. Protein sequence: CASSYETGNYGYTF.

This chain links TRBV18 with TRBJ2-7, with TRBD1 matching 8 bases. Germline lookup yields CDR1 KGHSH and CDR2 LQKENI. Trimming at V came to 3 bases and at J to 3 bases, leaving 7 bases not matched to a gene. This CDR3 has 15 residues. Here the CDR3 DNA reads TGTGCCAGCTCACCGAAGGGGGACAGGAACTACGAGCAGTACTTC. Translating gives CASSPKGDRNYEQYF. Together with reference TRBV18 and TRBJ2-7, the CDR3 gives the full variable domain: NAGVMQNPRHLVRRRGQEARLRCSPMKGHSHVYWYRQLPEEGLKFMVYLQKENIIDESGMPKERFSAEFPKEGPSILRIQQVVRGDSAAYFCASSPKGDRNYEQYFGPGTRLTVT.

This clonotype was counted between two and nine times. The chain joins TRBV6-1 to TRBJ2-1; 11 bases match TRBD2. V shed 7 bases and J 5 bases; nucleotides not matched to a gene: 4. The germline gives CDR1 MNHNS, CDR2 SASEGT. The CDR3 is 14 residues long. CDR3 loop: CASILTSGNNEQFF. Written as DNA, the CDR3 is TGTGCCAGCATTTTGACTAGCGGGAACAATGAGCAGTTCTTC.

A few counts support this clonotype. The V gene is TRBV5-1, the J gene TRBJ1-1; no definite D call. The V gene's germline CDR1 is SGHRS and CDR2 YFSETQ. CDR3 length: 16 amino acids. Trimming stripped 0 bases from V and 4 bases from J, with 16 bases between. CDR3: CASSLDIQDLGTEAFF. The CDR3 DNA is TGCGCCAGCAGCTTGGATATCCAGGACCTTGGCACTGAAGCTTTCTTT.

This clonotype was seen a few times. The J gene is TRBJ1-2, the V gene TRBV19, with 7 bases identical to TRBD1. The CDR3 has 13 residues. Germline-derived CDR1 and CDR2 are LNHDA and SQIVND (reference sequence). V trimming: 7 bases; J trimming: 6 bases; junction bases outside the gene matches: 8. This CDR3 reads CASTLRGRDGYTF. Written as DNA, the CDR3 is TGTGCCAGTACCCTCAGGGGGAGGGATGGCTACACCTTC.

The chain joins TRBV27 to TRBJ2-1; 9 bases fit TRBD2. CDR3 length equals 17 residues. The V segment lost 7 bases and the J segment 9 bases; nucleotides outside the gene matches: 19. CDR1 is MNHEY, CDR2 SMNVEV, per germline (reference sequence). The CDR3 is CASTDILAGSSGGEQFF. CDR3 DNA: TGTGCCAGCACCGATATTCTAGCGGGAAGCAGTGGGGGTGAGCAGTTCTTC.

This clonotype was observed many times. This rearrangement joins TRBV28 to TRBJ1-2; TRBD1 agrees at 8 bases. The CDR3 sequence is 16 residues long. Germline V lookup: CDR1 MDHEN, CDR2 SYDVKM. The V and J ends lost 6 bases and 0 bases, in that order; junction bases with no gene match: 9. CDR3 amino acids: CASSPGGRLANYGYTF. CDR3 DNA: TGTGCCAGCAGCCCAGGGGGCCGACTAGCTAACTATGGCTACACCTTC.

The chain uses TRBV20-1 and TRBJ2-7; D remains unclear. CDR1 is DFQATT, CDR2 SNEGSKA, per germline (reference sequence). The CDR3 runs 13 residues. V was pared by 1 base and J by 2 bases, with 9 bases between. Written as DNA, the CDR3 is TGCAGTGCTAGAGCCCCGGCCCCCTACGAGCAGTACTTC. It encodes CSARAPAPYEQYF.

The sample holds many counts of this clonotype. This chain connects TRBV6-2 or TRBV6-3 to TRBJ1-5; TRBD1 might be the D (6 bases). V was trimmed by 4 bases and J by 0 bases, leaving 16 bases between them. This CDR3 has 17 residues. CDR1 and CDR2 from the germline V gene are MNHEY and SVGEGT. The CDR3 DNA reads TGTGCCAGCAGTTTGGGCAAAAAGACAGGTAGCAATCAGCCCCAGCATTTT. This sequence encodes CASSLGKKTGSNQPQHF.

This clonotype was seen more than once but under ten times. The chain uses TRBV29-1 and TRBJ2-7; a possible D gene is TRBD2 (6 bases). This CDR3 is built from 10 residues. Germline CDR1 and CDR2: SQVTM and ANQGSEA. V gave up 7 bases and J gave up 7 bases, with 11 bases separating them. CDR3 sequence reads: CSAQEGEQYF. For the CDR3, the DNA is TGCAGCGCCCAGGAGGGAGAGCAGTACTTC.

This clonotype occurred many times. The chain combines TRBV12-3 or TRBV12-4 with TRBJ2-7, with D tentatively TRBD2 (6 bases). This CDR3 has 13 residues. The ends were cut back, 4 bases at V and 2 bases at J, with 9 bases in the middle. The CDR3 reads CASSSRRAYEQYF. The CDR3 nucleotides are TGTGCCAGCAGTTCTAGGAGGGCCTACGAGCAGTACTTC.

There are many counts of this clonotype. V gene TRBV28 combines with J gene TRBJ2-4; D is uncertain. Between the trimmed V and J ends, which lost 1 base and 8 bases, there was a span of 12 bases. The germline gives CDR1 MDHEN, CDR2 SYDVKM. This CDR3 has 14 amino acids. The CDR3 is CASSLYGREDIQYF. The CDR3, as DNA: TGTGCCAGCAGTTTATATGGGCGTGAGGACATTCAGTACTTC.

This clonotype was observed at least ten times. The rearrangement joins TRBV28 to TRBJ1-5; D is ambiguous. The CDR3 is 13 amino acids. Germline CDR1 reads MDHEN; CDR2 reads SYDVKM. V lost 5 bases and J lost 0, with 5 bases in between. CDR3 DNA: TGTGCCAGCAGTCATTATAGCAATCAGCCCCAGCATTTT. It yields the protein CASSHYSNQPQHF. Looking up the rest from reference TRBV28 and TRBJ1-5 gives the full variable domain: DVKVTQSSRYLVKRTGEKVFLECVQDMDHENMFWYRQDPGLGLRLIYFSYDVKMKEKGDIPEGYSVSREKKERFSLILESASTNQTSMYLCASSHYSNQPQHFGDGTRLSIL.

The CDR3 region is CSAPSFEADTQYF. The DNA for the CDR3 is TGCAGTGCCCCGAGTTTTGAGGCAGATACGCAGTATTTT. The chain links TRBV20-1 to TRBJ2-3; no reliable D call. The CDR3 length is 13 residues. V was shortened by 6 bases and J by 4 bases, with 14 bases between the two germline ends. Germline V gene data show CDR1 as DFQATT and CDR2 as SNEGSKA (reference sequence).

V gene TRBV30 combines with J gene TRBJ1-1; D might be TRBD1 (6 bases). CDR1 and CDR2 from the germline V gene are GTSNPN and SVGIG (reference sequence). This CDR3 is 13 amino acids long. The germline V and J ends were trimmed by 5 bases and 2 bases, with 12 bases remaining between them. The CDR3 loop reads CAWYGTPNTEAFF. The CDR3 DNA reads TGTGCCTGGTACGGGACACCCAACACTGAAGCTTTCTTT.

Of note for this clonotype: Germline and junction disagree at one end, which may indicate a read error. The chain employs TRBV2 and TRBJ1-2; D call uncertain. The germline V gene has CDR1 SNHLY and CDR2 FYNNEI. The CDR3 length is 14 residues. In DNA form, the CDR3 reads TGTGTCAGCAGCGTAGATCGGGAGGGCTATGGCTACACCTTC. This translates into CVSSVDREGYGYTF.

The V call is TRBV12-3 or TRBV12-4, the J call TRBJ1-1; possible D gene TRBD1, 6 bases. This CDR3 is 14 amino acids long. V shed 3 bases and J shed 4 bases, with 12 bases lying between them. CDR3 sequence: CASSFLGGGTEAFF. Written as DNA, the CDR3 is TGTGCCAGCAGTTTTTTGGGGGGCGGCACTGAAGCTTTCTTT.

This sequence joins TRBV19 and TRBJ2-7; 8 bases align to TRBD2. Trimming removed 6 bases from V and 2 bases from J; junction bases left unmatched: 9. Germline lookup yields CDR1 LNHDA and CDR2 SQIVND (reference sequence). The CDR3 sequence is 15 residues long. The CDR3 is CASRPTSGSAYEQYF. For the CDR3, the DNA is TGTGCCAGTAGGCCTACTAGCGGAAGTGCCTACGAGCAGTACTTC. The full variable domain, with the rest looked up from reference TRBV19 and TRBJ2-7, is DGGITQSPKYLFRKEGQNVTLSCEQNLNHDAMYWYRQDPGQGLRLIYYSQIVNDFQKGDIAEGYSVSREKKESFPLTVTSAQKNPTAFYLCASRPTSGSAYEQYFGPGTRLTVT.

The rearrangement joins TRBV7-9 to TRBJ2-5, with D possibly being TRBD2 (6 bases). From germline, CDR1 is SEHNR and CDR2 FQNEAQ (reference sequence). The V and J ends lost 1 base and 3 bases respectively, with 18 bases between them. This CDR3 comprises 17 residues. CDR3 in DNA: TGTGCCAGCAGCTTAGAAAACTGGGTAGGGACTGAAGAGACCCAGTACTTC. Protein sequence: CASSLENWVGTEETQYF.

Here the CDR3 DNA reads TGTGCCAGCATTGGGTTCGGAGACAGAAGAAATGAAAAACTGTTTTTT. It yields the protein CASIGFGDRRNEKLFF. This rearrangement joins TRBV6-1 to TRBJ1-4, with D possibly being TRBD1 (5 bases). Trimming took 7 bases from V and 5 from J, leaving 20 bases between them. CDR1 and CDR2 from the germline V gene are MNHNS and SASEGT. This CDR3 has 16 amino acids.